The T cell receptor (beta chain) described here comes from a study of cytomegalovirus exposure and HLA in healthy donors. Study as a whole: The 120 or so validation repertoires matched the 600 to 700 first-cohort repertoires in platform, a later analysis reported. Points from the study as a whole: Confirmation was obtained in vitro that a few CMV-associated chains are specific for CMV antigens. Reported results showed that the classifier diagnosed cytomegalovirus status with high specificity and sensitivity. Investigators reported 150 to 200 TCR beta chains as tied to cytomegalovirus.

The germline V gene encodes CDR1 SGHTA and CDR2 FQGNSA. The CDR3 totals 15 residues. V was shortened by 6 bases and J by 3 bases, with 18 bases between the two germline ends. About this clone: Its antigen is unidentified.

This table comes from immunoSEQ multiplex PCR, and its TCRdb copy is limited to in-frame clones, with some not included. The table has about 130,000 clones, about 87% seen once. The sample taken for sequencing was PBMCs. The TCR originated in a woman aged 25 to 39 in good health and CMV-seropositive. This chain uses TRBV7-2 with TRBJ2-7, with D possibly TRBD2 on 6 matching bases. The CDR3 nucleotides read TGTGCCAGCAGTCAGTCGGGGGTTCCTGGCTACGAGCAGTACTTC. This encodes CASSQSGVPGYEQYF.